The subject of this entry is one TCR beta chain. No antigen is known for it. The sample is drawn from a study of vaccination effects on CD4 cells after COVID-19. The study's findings and limits: The study, lacking early post-infection timepoints, had few convalescent patients. Among infection- and vaccine-induced clones, marked clonal contraction occurred late after vaccination. Only a single clone (1 of 255 vaccine-induced clones in healthy vaccinees) cross-reacted with common cold coronaviruses.

TCRdb's copy holds only in-frame clones and misses some; the assay was immunoSEQ multiplex PCR. The sample shows under 40,000 clones, approximately 67% of them seen only once. Between days 10 and 11 of culture, CD4+ T cells were separated out. Cells had half their medium changed to IL-2 medium on days 3 and 7. The CDR3 loop spans 18 amino acids. Germline lookup yields CDR1 LGHNA and CDR2 YNFKEQ. Germline trimming cut 3 bases from V and 3 bases from J; bases unmatched to any gene: 8. The chain links TRBV4-2 to TRBJ2-7; the match to TRBD2 covers 16 bases. Sequencing used CD4+ T cells from PBMCs cultured without peptide, obtained before COVID-19 vaccination. The sequence derives from a human donor who received a COVID-19 vaccine. The CDR3, as DNA: TGTGCCAGCAGCCACGGGACTAGCGGGGGGGCCCCCCTCTACGAGCAGTACTTC. Amino acids: CASSHGTSGGAPLYEQYF.